The sequence of this TCR beta chain was determined in a study of blood T cell repertoires in COVID-19. Study background: The analysed material was cDNA or gDNA that came from T cells, B-cell-depleted T cells, or PBMCs.

Germline CDR1 LNHDA, CDR2 SQIVND (reference sequence). Trimming took off 5 bases at V and 0 bases at J, with 11 bases between the two ends. The CDR3 loop spans 15 amino acids. Sequenced by immunoSEQ multiplex PCR; TCRdb stores in-frame clones only, minus some. Of approximately 360,000 clones listed, around 87% are singletons. The specimen was PBMCs or T cells enriched from blood (not recorded which). V is TRBV19 and J is TRBJ1-3; TRBD1 might be the D (5 bases). The sequence came from a man in his forties or fifties in a cohort exposed to, infected with or recovered from COVID-19 (not recorded which). The CDR3, as DNA: TGTGCCAGTAGTGAGACAGTCCGCTCTGGAAACACCATATATTTT. Translated, it gives CASSETVRSGNTIYF.